The sequence of this T cell receptor beta chain was determined in a study of T cells in Graves' hyperthyroidism and ophthalmopathy. The investigators amplified TCR beta CDR3 regions from RNA transcripts. The HTBI primer set served for first-round RT-PCR of the TCR CDR3. MiXCR, run by TCRdb on the multiplex PCR reads, gives a single entry per CDR3 protein. The table has 450,000 to 500,000 distinct CDR3 sequences, about 22% seen once. There are a few counts of this clonotype. The sample taken for sequencing was blood. The sequence was collected from an older woman with Graves' ophthalmopathy.

CDR3 coding DNA: TGTGCCAGCAGCGGCCTAGCGGGAGTAGTCGGGGAGCTGTTTTTT. It is translated as CASSGLAGVVGELFF. The chain recombines TRBV7-2 with TRBJ2-2, with 10 bases identical to TRBD2. V was clipped by 5 bases and J by 7 bases; unmatched bases: 7. The CDR3 contains 15 residues. Germline values: CDR1 SGHTA, CDR2 FQGNSA.